The 22 T cell receptor beta chains below were found in one sample sequenced in a study of blood T cell repertoires in COVID-19. Produced via immunoSEQ multiplex PCR; TCRdb's table is partial and in-frame only. The table includes 200,000 to 250,000 clones, around 87% detected once. Sequencing input: peripheral blood. Receptors were obtained from a man aged 60-69 years with acute or convalescent COVID-19.

The CDR3 sequence: CASSPHFWSGADTQYF. The CDR3 nucleotides read TGTGCCAGCAGTCCACACTTTTGGTCGGGTGCAGATACGCAGTATTTT. This chain joins TRBV28 and TRBJ2-3; D gene unclear. The CDR3 covers 16 residues. From germline, CDR1 is MDHEN and CDR2 SYDVKM. V lost 5 bases and J lost 4, with 19 bases in between.

The chain has TRBV5-1 and TRBJ2-1; 13 nucleotides match TRBD2. In germline, CDR1 is SGHRS, CDR2 YFSETQ. The CDR3 sequence is 19 residues long. Unmatched junction bases numbered 10, after V lost 4 bases and J lost 0 bases. CDR3 nucleotides: TGCGCCAGCAGCCCGGCGACTAGCGGGGGGCAGAGCTCCTACAATGAGCAGTTCTTC. This codes for CASSPATSGGQSSYNEQFF. Looking up the rest from reference TRBV5-1 and TRBJ2-1 gives the full variable domain: KAGVTQTPRYLIKTRGQQVTLSCSPISGHRSVSWYQQTPGQGLQFLFEYFSETQRNKGNFPGRFSGRQFSNSRSEMNVSTLELGDSALYLCASSPATSGGQSSYNEQFFGPGTRLTVL.

The V gene is TRBV27, the J gene TRBJ2-1, with a weak D call TRBD1 (6 bases). This CDR3 comprises 15 residues. Germline CDR1 and CDR2: MNHEY and SMNVEV (reference sequence). V lost 2 bases and J 7 bases, leaving 15 bases between the germline ends. CDR3 amino acids: CASSLGGAGGNEQFF. DNA for the CDR3: TGTGCCAGCAGTTTAGGGGGCGCTGGGGGAAATGAGCAGTTCTTC.

This clone was detected a few times. The V gene is TRBV24-1, the J gene TRBJ1-5; tentatively, D is TRBD1 (6 bases). Germline V gene data show CDR1 as KGHDR and CDR2 as SFDVKD. V was clipped by 5 bases and J by 4 bases, with 8 bases between them. This CDR3 has 13 amino acids. CDR3 loop: CATSATGNQPQHF. The CDR3 region has the DNA TGTGCCACCAGTGCGACAGGTAATCAGCCCCAGCATTTT.

The genes are TRBV7-2 and TRBJ1-1; the match to TRBD1 covers 8 bases. J gave up 5 bases and V 4 bases, and 3 bases lay outside the gene matches. Germline V gene data show CDR1 as SGHTA and CDR2 as FQGNSA. This CDR3 comprises 13 residues. The CDR3 region has the DNA TGTGCCAGCAGCTCCAGGGGGCGGACTGAAGCTTTCTTT. It encodes CASSSRGRTEAFF. Variable domain in full (rest from reference TRBV7-2 and TRBJ1-1): GAGVSQSPSNKVTEKGKDVELRCDPISGHTALYWYRQSLGQGLEFLIYFQGNSAPDKSGLPSDRFSAERTGGSVSTLTIQRTQQEDSAVYLCASSSRGRTEAFFGQGTRLTVV.

The chain employs TRBV11-1 and TRBJ2-5; tentatively, D is TRBD2 (5 bases). V lost 7 bases to trimming and J lost 4 bases, with 16 bases between them. The germline V gene encodes CDR1 SGHAT and CDR2 FQDESV (reference sequence). The CDR3 is 14 amino acids. This CDR3 reads CASTIGGPSETQYF. CDR3 coding DNA: TGTGCCAGCACCATAGGAGGACCCTCAGAGACCCAGTACTTC.

J is TRBJ2-5 and V is TRBV15; 8 bases align to TRBD2. Germline V CDR1 and CDR2: LNHNV, YYDKDF (reference sequence). This CDR3 spans 16 amino acids. V was clipped by 5 bases and J by 5 bases; unmatched bases: 13. For the CDR3, the DNA is TGTGCCACCAGCTCTCTTGGACGGGGGGGCTGGGAGACCCAGTACTTC. Its protein is CATSSLGRGGWETQYF. Using reference TRBV15 and TRBJ2-5 for the parts outside the CDR3, the full variable domain is DAMVIQNPRYQVTQFGKPVTLSCSQTLNHNVMYWYQQKSSQAPKLLFHYYDKDFNNEADTPDNFQSRRPNTSFCFLDIRSPGLGDTAMYLCATSSLGRGGWETQYFGPGTRLLVL.

This rearrangement joins TRBV24-1 to TRBJ2-5; 7 positions match TRBD2. The V segment lost 2 bases and the J segment 5 bases; nucleotides outside the gene matches: 13. Germline V lookup: CDR1 KGHDR, CDR2 SFDVKD. The CDR3 spans 17 residues. This CDR3 is CATSDSRTGAGGETQYF. Here the CDR3 DNA reads TGTGCCACCAGTGATTCGAGGACCGGAGCCGGGGGGGAGACCCAGTACTTC.

V and J are TRBV19 and TRBJ2-7, with a weak D call TRBD1 (6 bases). This CDR3 spans 16 amino acids. Germline-derived CDR1 and CDR2 are LNHDA and SQIVND (reference sequence). V lost 3 bases and J 0 bases, leaving 15 bases between the germline ends. The CDR3 spells CASSIGAGENSYEQYF. The CDR3 DNA sequence: TGTGCCAGTAGTATTGGCGCAGGGGAGAACTCCTACGAGCAGTACTTC. Using reference TRBV19 and TRBJ2-7 for the parts outside the CDR3, the full variable domain is DGGITQSPKYLFRKEGQNVTLSCEQNLNHDAMYWYRQDPGQGLRLIYYSQIVNDFQKGDIAEGYSVSREKKESFPLTVTSAQKNPTAFYLCASSIGAGENSYEQYFGPGTRLTVT.

The rearrangement uses TRBV28 and TRBJ1-5; D gene unclear. This CDR3 has 12 amino acids. With 6 bases removed from V and 1 base from J, the gap between germline ends came to 4 bases. Germline V lookup: CDR1 MDHEN, CDR2 SYDVKM. CDR3 region: CASRQSNQPQHF. Written as DNA, the CDR3 is TGTGCCAGCAGACAAAGCAATCAGCCCCAGCATTTT.

The chain couples TRBV25-1 to TRBJ2-7; 10 nucleotides agree with TRBD1. The V gene end was trimmed by 1 base and the J gene end by 5 bases; junction bases not matched to a gene: 5. This CDR3 region has 15 residues. Germline V CDR1 and CDR2: MGHDK, SYGVNS. In nucleotides, the CDR3 is TGTGCCAGCAGTGAATTCGGGGACAGGGGCGACGAGCAGTACTTC. Translating gives CASSEFGDRGDEQYF.

The V call is TRBV7-6, the J call TRBJ2-5; TRBD1 matches 12 bases. This CDR3 is 15 amino acids long. Trimming at V came to 0 bases and at J to 7 bases, leaving 3 bases not matched to a gene. CDR1 and CDR2 from the germline V gene are SGHVS and FNYEAQ. The CDR3 is CASSLAGQGAGTQYF. The CDR3 nucleotides are TGTGCCAGCAGCTTAGCGGGACAGGGGGCGGGGACCCAGTACTTC. The full variable domain, in which reference TRBV7-6 and TRBJ2-5 provide the parts outside the CDR3, is GAGVSQSPRYKVTKRGQDVALRCDPISGHVSLYWYRQALGQGPEFLTYFNYEAQQDKSGLPNDRFSAERPEGSISTLTIQRTEQRDSAMYRCASSLAGQGAGTQYFGPGTRLLVL.

The chain recombines TRBV27 with TRBJ1-6; 9 bases map to TRBD1. V gave up 6 bases and J gave up 8 bases; unmatched junction bases: 11. The CDR3 is made up of 16 amino acids. Germline V gene sequence: CDR1 MNHEY, CDR2 SMNVEV (reference sequence). The CDR3 here is CASRAPRTGVDSPLHF. Written as DNA, the CDR3 is TGTGCCAGCAGAGCCCCCCGGACAGGGGTCGATTCACCCCTCCACTTT.

The chain recombines TRBV13 with TRBJ1-2, with a tentative D call TRBD1 (5 bases). V was shortened by 5 bases and J by 0 bases, with 10 bases between the two germline ends. From germline, CDR1 is PRHDT and CDR2 FYEKMQ (reference sequence). The CDR3 contains 14 residues. The CDR3 sequence: CASSARESNYGYTF. The DNA of the CDR3 is TGTGCCAGCAGCGCCAGGGAATCTAACTATGGCTACACCTTC.

About this clone: This sample also contains other DNA sequences that code for the same CDR3. V usage is TRBV5-1 and J usage is TRBJ1-1, with 9 bases that match TRBD1. Germline lookup yields CDR1 SGHRS and CDR2 YFSETQ. The CDR3 totals 14 residues. Trimming removed 3 bases from V and 5 bases from J; junction bases left unmatched: 5. CDR3 region: CASSYGQGSTEAFF. The CDR3, as DNA: TGCGCCAGCAGCTATGGACAGGGGAGTACTGAAGCTTTCTTT. The variable domain in full, with the rest retrieved from reference TRBV5-1 and TRBJ1-1, is KAGVTQTPRYLIKTRGQQVTLSCSPISGHRSVSWYQQTPGQGLQFLFEYFSETQRNKGNFPGRFSGRQFSNSRSEMNVSTLELGDSALYLCASSYGQGSTEAFFGQGTRLTVV.

The V gene is TRBV12-3 or TRBV12-4, the J gene TRBJ1-1; D is possibly TRBD1 (6 bases). The CDR3 length is 12 residues. Trimming took off 4 bases at V and 10 bases at J, with 13 bases between the two ends. CDR3: CASSSAGAIAFF. CDR3 nucleotides: TGTGCCAGCAGTTCAGCGGGGGCGATAGCTTTCTTT.

This chain joins TRBV5-6 and TRBJ1-2, with a tentative D call TRBD1 (5 bases). Deletions cut 0 bases from V and 4 bases from J, with 10 bases between. CDR1 is SGHDT, CDR2 YYEEEE, per germline. The CDR3 has 14 residues. The DNA for the CDR3 is TGTGCCAGCAGCTTGGGCAGGGTCCTCTATGGCTACACCTTC. It encodes CASSLGRVLYGYTF.

This clone showed up just once. The same CDR3 can be traced to other DNA sequences in this sample. The chain is built from TRBV12-3 or TRBV12-4 and TRBJ2-7; D remains unclear. The CDR3 has 11 residues. Trimming took off 6 bases at V and 0 bases at J, with 3 bases between the two ends. The CDR3 spells CASSSSYEQYF. The DNA for the CDR3 is TGTGCCAGCAGCTCCTCCTACGAGCAGTACTTC.

The chain uses TRBV18 and TRBJ2-3; 8 bases line up with TRBD1. This CDR3 spans 18 amino acids. The germline V gene has CDR1 KGHSH and CDR2 LQKENI. V lost 2 bases, J lost 0 bases, and 10 bases stayed unmatched. CDR3 DNA: TGTGCCAGCTCACCAGTTCCGACAGGGGCCGTCAGCACAGATACGCAGTATTTT. This encodes CASSPVPTGAVSTDTQYF.

The V gene is TRBV29-1, the J gene TRBJ2-4; tentative D call: TRBD1 (6 bases). Germline CDR1 SQVTM, CDR2 ANQGSEA. The CDR3 contains 13 residues. V gave up 5 bases and J gave up 3 bases, with 11 bases separating them. CDR3 in amino acids: CSVRTVGKNIQYF. The CDR3 DNA sequence: TGCAGCGTTAGGACAGTTGGCAAAAACATTCAGTACTTC.

The chain joins TRBV6-1 to TRBJ1-2, with a possible D match to TRBD1 (5 bases). CDR1 is MNHNS, CDR2 SASEGT, per germline. Deletions cut 0 bases from V and 8 bases from J, with 16 bases between. The CDR3 runs to 15 residues. CDR3 sequence (DNA): TGTGCCAGCAGTGAAGCTGAGAGACAACGACAGGGCTACACCTTC. As protein: CASSEAERQRQGYTF.

The chain combines TRBV7-8 with TRBJ2-7; D gene uncertain. The CDR3 length is 14 residues. V gave up 0 bases and J gave up 7 bases, with 13 bases separating them. From germline, CDR1 is SGHVS and CDR2 FQNEAQ. The CDR3 is CASSLAMARWEQYF. The CDR3 region has the DNA TGTGCCAGCAGCTTAGCAATGGCCCGCTGGGAGCAGTACTTC.